Listed here are 31 T cell receptor beta chains from one sample, sequenced in a study of CD8+CD57+ T cells in acquired aplastic anemia. Genomic DNA, the template, was used for profiling of the TCR beta VDJ and CDR3. MiXCR, applied by TCRdb to the reads, yields one record per CDR3 protein. The sample lists approximately 200,000 distinct CDR3 sequences, about half occurring once. The sample taken for sequencing was sorted CD4+, CD8+, or CD8+CD57+ T cells (not recorded which) from PBMCs. The receptors originated from a human donor in good health, serving as a control.

On this clonotype: A junction boundary mismatches the germline segment, possibly from a read error. The chain carries TRBV2 and TRBJ2-7; D call uncertain. Germline V gene sequence: CDR1 SNHLY, CDR2 FYNNEI. The CDR3 consists of 19 residues. This CDR3 is CVSSENRLVQLLTFYEQYF. The CDR3 nucleotides read TGTGTCAGCAGTGAAAACCGCTTGGTACAGCTCCTAACCTTCTACGAGCAGTACTTC.

CDR3 sequence: CASSGGGGTKNIQYF. Written as DNA, the CDR3 is TGTGCCAGCAGTGGGGGGGGCGGGACCAAAAACATTCAGTACTTC. The chain recombines TRBV2 with TRBJ2-4; tentatively, D is TRBD2 (7 bases). This CDR3 comprises 15 residues. Trimming removed 4 bases at V and 2 bases at J, with 12 bases between. Germline V gene sequence: CDR1 SNHLY, CDR2 FYNNEI.

The V call is TRBV10-3, the J call TRBJ2-1; no clear D gene. CDR1 and CDR2 (germline): ENHRY, SYGVKD. This CDR3 has 12 amino acids. V dropped 3 bases and J dropped 7 bases, with 7 bases sitting between them. The CDR3 sequence: CAISDGSNEQFF. Written as DNA, the CDR3 is TGTGCCATCAGTGACGGATCGAATGAGCAGTTCTTC.

The V and J genes are TRBV4-3 and TRBJ1-2; TRBD1 matches 10 bases. This CDR3 spans 14 amino acids. Germline values: CDR1 LGHNA, CDR2 YSLEER. With V trimmed by 0 bases and J by 12 bases, 7 bases remained unmatched. CDR3 nucleotide sequence: TGCGCCAGCAGCCAAGATGGGACAGGGGCTGGAAACACCTTC. It specifies CASSQDGTGAGNTF.

This clonotype was picked up many times. The rearrangement links TRBV4-3 to TRBJ1-2; D may be TRBD1 (5 bases). The CDR3 sequence is 15 residues long. CDR1 is LGHNA, CDR2 YSLEER, per germline. Trimming removed 1 base from V and 4 bases from J, with 13 bases in between. The CDR3 DNA is TGCGCCAGCAGCCAAGGTCTGGACATCACCTATGGCTACACCTTC. It encodes CASSQGLDITYGYTF.

Points on this clonotype: This may arise from a read error, as a much more abundant clone is one base away. The rearrangement uses TRBV28 and TRBJ1-1, with D perhaps matching TRBD1 (6 bases). Trimming took 6 bases from V and 2 from J, leaving 13 bases between them. The germline V gene has CDR1 MDHEN and CDR2 SYDVKM. The CDR3 runs to 14 residues. CDR3 protein: CASRPATGNTEAFF. DNA of the CDR3: TGTGCCAGCAGACCTGCGACAGGTAACACTGAAGCTTTCTTT.

This clonotype appeared a few times. The J gene is TRBJ2-3, the V gene TRBV2; TRBD2 matches at 7 bases. The V and J ends lost 0 bases and 1 base, in that order; junction bases with no gene match: 7. Germline CDR1 and CDR2: SNHLY and FYNNEI. CDR3 size: 17 residues. The CDR3 DNA reads as TGTGCCAGCAGTGAAGCTTGGGGGGGAGTCGGCACAGATACGCAGTATTTT. This gives the protein CASSEAWGGVGTDTQYF.

The chain has TRBV18 and TRBJ1-2; the D gene is possibly TRBD1 (5 bases). Between the trimmed V and J ends, which lost 2 bases and 6 bases, there was a span of 10 bases. Per germline, CDR1 KGHSH and CDR2 LQKENI. The CDR3 is 13 amino acids. As DNA, the CDR3 is TGTGCCAGCTCACCAGGGGCTGGGAATGGCTACACCTTC. Encoded protein: CASSPGAGNGYTF.

This clonotype came up once. The chain is built from TRBV3-1 and TRBJ2-3; unclear D gene. This CDR3 region has 15 residues. Trimming stripped 0 bases from V and 2 bases from J, with 9 bases between. Germline values: CDR1 LGHDT, CDR2 YNNKEL (reference sequence). The CDR3, as DNA: TGTGCCAGCAGCCAAGATGGCAGTACCACAGATACGCAGTATTTT. Its protein product is CASSQDGSTTDTQYF.

Ten or more counts support this clonotype. V usage is TRBV27 and J usage is TRBJ2-2; 7 positions match TRBD1. This CDR3 has 14 amino acids. The J segment lost 5 bases and the V segment lost 7 bases, leaving 7 bases of the junction unmatched. Germline lookup yields CDR1 MNHEY and CDR2 SMNVEV (reference sequence). The CDR3 nucleotides are TGTGCCAGCACCCCAGGGACAGTTACCGGGGAGCTGTTTTTT. Translation: CASTPGTVTGELFF.

The V gene is TRBV10-3, the J gene TRBJ2-5; D gene ambiguous. Per germline, CDR1 ENHRY and CDR2 SYGVKD. CDR3 length: 12 amino acids. V was clipped by 5 bases and J by 2 bases, with 6 bases between them. The CDR3 DNA is TGTGCCATCAGTACCGGGCAAGAGACCCAGTACTTC. This encodes CAISTGQETQYF.

There are many counts of this clonotype. The chain links TRBV7-9 to TRBJ1-1, with no clear D. The CDR3 covers 13 residues. The germline CDR1 and CDR2 sequences are SEHNR and FQNEAQ (reference sequence). V lost 2 bases and J 7 bases, leaving 11 bases between the germline ends. The CDR3 nucleotides are TGTGCCAGCAGCTTAAAAAGAGAAGATGAAGCTTTCTTT. Translation gives CASSLKREDEAFF.

This clonotype was seen at least ten times. CDR3: CASSPLTSGVYNEQFF. Here the CDR3 DNA reads TGTGCCAGCAGTCCACTTACTAGCGGGGTTTACAATGAGCAGTTCTTC. The chain joins TRBV6-5 to TRBJ2-1; 10 bases line up with TRBD2. The CDR3 consists of 16 residues. The ends lost 5 bases at V and 4 bases at J; junction bases unmatched: 8. Germline V CDR1 and CDR2: MNHEY, SVGAGI.

In its sample, this clonotype was seen many times. The J gene is TRBJ1-1, the V gene TRBV10-3; tentatively, D is TRBD1 (6 bases). V was pared by 6 bases and J by 1 base, with 12 bases between. CDR1 ENHRY and CDR2 SYGVKD come from the germline V gene. CDR3 size: 14 residues. CDR3 nucleotide sequence: TGTGCCATCAGGAAGGGACAAACGAACACTGAAGCTTTCTTT. It encodes CAIRKGQTNTEAFF.

Many counts were recorded for this clonotype. The rearrangement joins TRBV19 to TRBJ1-5; D is undetermined. Between the trimmed V and J ends, which lost 2 bases and 0 bases, there was a span of 11 bases. The CDR3 covers 16 residues. CDR1 and CDR2 (germline): LNHDA, SQIVND (reference sequence). The CDR3 protein is CASSIRQSDSNQPQHF. For the CDR3, the DNA is TGTGCCAGTAGTATAAGGCAGTCTGATAGCAATCAGCCCCAGCATTTT.

This clonotype has ten or more counts. The chain uses TRBV19 and TRBJ2-1; no clear D gene. Germline CDR1 LNHDA, CDR2 SQIVND (reference sequence). The V end was cut by 2 bases, the J end by 1 base, with 9 bases between. The CDR3 loop spans 15 amino acids. The CDR3 DNA reads as TGTGCCAGTAGTATACGTTATATGTCCTACAATGAGCAGTTCTTC. Translation gives CASSIRYMSYNEQFF.

The chain couples TRBV15 to TRBJ2-5; the D gene could be TRBD1 or TRBD2 (6 bases each). Germline V CDR1 and CDR2: LNHNV, YYDKDF (reference sequence). CDR3 length: 15 residues. V lost 0 bases to trimming and J lost 4 bases, with 12 bases between them. CDR3 amino acids: CATSREGGSGETQYF. In DNA form, the CDR3 reads TGTGCCACCAGCAGAGAGGGGGGCTCCGGAGAGACCCAGTACTTC. The full variable domain, in which reference TRBV15 and TRBJ2-5 provide the parts outside the CDR3, is DAMVIQNPRYQVTQFGKPVTLSCSQTLNHNVMYWYQQKSSQAPKLLFHYYDKDFNNEADTPDNFQSRRPNTSFCFLDIRSPGLGDTAMYLCATSREGGSGETQYFGPGTRLLVL.

In its sample, this clonotype was seen many times. The chain recombines TRBV7-9 with TRBJ2-3, with 8 bases matching TRBD1. The CDR3 covers 16 residues. Trimming took 5 bases from V and 0 from J; bases not matched to a gene: 7. Germline CDR1 reads SEHNR; CDR2 reads FQNEAQ (reference sequence). CDR3 bases: TGTGCCAGCAGCCCGGGACAGGCCCCTAGCACAGATACGCAGTATTTT. Encoded protein: CASSPGQAPSTDTQYF. The full variable domain, its missing parts supplied by reference TRBV7-9 and TRBJ2-3, is DTGVSQNPRHKITKRGQNVTFRCDPISEHNRLYWYRQTLGQGPEFLTYFQNEAQLEKSRLLSDRFSAERPKGSFSTLEIQRTEQGDSAMYLCASSPGQAPSTDTQYFGPGTRLTVL.

This chain connects TRBV5-1 to TRBJ1-2; the D gene is possibly TRBD1 (5 bases). The CDR3 length is 11 residues. Germline CDR1 SGHRS, CDR2 YFSETQ. V lost 5 bases and J 9 bases, leaving 11 bases between the germline ends. The CDR3 loop reads CASRQGWSYTF. As DNA, the CDR3 is TGCGCCAGCAGGCAGGGTTGGAGCTACACCTTC.

V usage is TRBV20-1 and J usage is TRBJ1-6; 9 nucleotides match TRBD1. CDR1 and CDR2 (germline): DFQATT, SNEGSKA (reference sequence). With 4 bases clipped from V and 7 bases from J, the junction kept 8 bases outside the gene matches. The CDR3 spans 15 residues. CDR3 sequence: CSAMGLQGANSPLHF. CDR3 nucleotide sequence: TGCAGTGCTATGGGGTTACAGGGGGCGAATTCACCCCTCCACTTT.

The V call is TRBV19, the J call TRBJ2-5; D remains unclear. The last part of the DNA fits TRBJ2-7 better; the J call may be wrong. This CDR3 contains 12 residues. In germline, CDR1 is LNHDA, CDR2 SQIVND (reference sequence). The CDR3 is CASSIASDEQYF. CDR3 in DNA: TGTGCCAGTAGTATCGCGTCGGACGAGCAGTACTTC.

CDR3 in amino acids: CASSQIGSWLNGKLFF. The CDR3 nucleotides are TGCGCCAGCAGCCAAATAGGGAGCTGGTTGAACGGAAAACTGTTTTTT. J is TRBJ1-4 and V is TRBV4-1, with D unclear. Trimming left V 2 bases short and J 10 bases short, with 20 bases between. The CDR3 is 16 amino acids. Germline loops: CDR1 MGHRA, CDR2 YSYEKL.

This CDR3 reads CASSLEVYEQYF. The CDR3 DNA reads as TGCGCCAGCAGCTTAGAGGTCTACGAGCAGTACTTC. The chain recombines TRBV5-1 with TRBJ2-7; D gene ambiguous. The CDR3 is 12 residues long. Trimming removed 2 bases from V and 3 bases from J, with 6 bases in between. In germline, CDR1 is SGHRS, CDR2 YFSETQ.

V usage is TRBV2 and J usage is TRBJ1-3, with 9 bases matching TRBD1. Germline-derived CDR1 and CDR2 are SNHLY and FYNNEI. CDR3 size: 17 residues. V gave up 5 bases and J gave up 1 base; unmatched junction bases: 9. In nucleotides, the CDR3 is TGTGCCAGCAGTATAGACGGGACAGGGTTTTCTGGAAACACCATATATTTT. It yields the protein CASSIDGTGFSGNTIYF.

The V gene is TRBV9, the J gene TRBJ1-3; D is ambiguous. Trimming took off 4 bases at V and 2 bases at J, with 10 bases between the two ends. This CDR3 contains 14 residues. CDR1 is SGDLS and CDR2 is YYNGEE in the germline V gene. CDR3 residues: CASSPSNAGNTIYF. The DNA for the CDR3 is TGTGCCAGCAGCCCCAGTAACGCTGGAAACACCATATATTTT.

CDR3 residues: CSALGAGVSYGYTF. The CDR3 DNA reads as TGCAGTGCCCTGGGGGCAGGTGTAAGCTATGGCTACACCTTC. The gene calls are TRBV20-1 and TRBJ1-2, with a possible D match to TRBD1 (6 bases). V was pared by 6 bases and J by 4 bases, with 18 bases between. Looked up from germline, CDR1 is DFQATT and CDR2 is SNEGSKA (reference sequence). The CDR3 runs 14 residues.

In this sample, this clonotype turned up many times. J is TRBJ1-3 and V is TRBV13; D perhaps matches TRBD1 (5 bases). CDR3 length equals 16 residues. The V end lost 2 bases, the J end lost 8 bases, and 19 bases lay between the germline ends. Germline V lookup: CDR1 PRHDT, CDR2 FYEKMQ (reference sequence). The CDR3 spells CASSLWSWDADHTIYF. The CDR3 nucleotides are TGTGCCAGCAGCTTATGGTCCTGGGACGCCGATCACACCATATATTTT. Based on the CDR3 plus reference TRBV13 and TRBJ1-3, the full variable domain is AAGVIQSPRHLIKEKRETATLKCYPIPRHDTVYWYQQGPGQDPQFLISFYEKMQSDKGSIPDRFSAQQFSDYHSELNMSSLELGDSALYFCASSLWSWDADHTIYFGEGSWLTVV.

At least ten counts were recorded for this clonotype. The chain recombines TRBV4-1 with TRBJ2-2; D uncertain. The germline V gene encodes CDR1 MGHRA and CDR2 YSYEKL. This CDR3 spans 14 amino acids. V dropped 1 base and J dropped 6 bases, with 9 bases sitting between them. DNA for the CDR3: TGCGCCAGCAGCCAAGGAAGGGTTGCCGGGGAGCTGTTTTTT. Protein sequence: CASSQGRVAGELFF.

There are many counts of this clonotype. The rearrangement uses TRBV24-1 and TRBJ1-1; 7 nucleotides line up with TRBD1. Trimming took 4 bases from V and 1 from J; bases not matched to a gene: 5. The CDR3 is 15 amino acids. Germline V gene data show CDR1 as KGHDR and CDR2 as SFDVKD. The CDR3 reads CATSDPGQPNTEAFF. The CDR3 region has the DNA TGTGCCACCAGTGACCCGGGACAGCCGAACACTGAAGCTTTCTTT.

V is TRBV12-3 or TRBV12-4 and J is TRBJ1-1; D not certain. V was shortened by 5 bases and J by 8 bases, with 9 bases between the two germline ends. CDR3 size: 11 residues. CDR3 residues: CASSPPREAFF. CDR3 DNA sequence: TGTGCCAGCAGTCCCCCCAGGGAAGCTTTCTTT.

This chain joins TRBV19 and TRBJ1-5, with TRBD1 matching 9 bases. This CDR3 comprises 16 residues. V was pared by 1 base and J by 4 bases, with 5 bases of the junction left unmatched. CDR1 and CDR2 from the germline V gene are LNHDA and SQIVND (reference sequence). The CDR3 region is CASSIVGTGRNQPQHF. The CDR3 coding sequence is TGTGCCAGTAGTATAGTTGGGACAGGGCGAAATCAGCCCCAGCATTTT.